One sample yielded the 20 T cell receptor beta chains listed below, sequenced in a study of blood T cell repertoires in COVID-19. Assay: immunoSEQ multiplex PCR; the TCRdb copy retains only in-frame clones and omits some. This table holds 400,000 to 450,000 clones, around 90% found once. The sample was peripheral blood. All receptors derive from a man aged 18 to 30 with COVID-19, enrolled during active disease.

J is TRBJ1-3 and V is TRBV3-1 (or the pseudogene TRBV3-2); no clear D gene. V lost 3 bases and J 4 bases, leaving 19 bases between the germline ends. Germline lookup yields CDR1 LGHDT and CDR2 YNNKEL (reference sequence). The CDR3 is 17 amino acids. The CDR3 sequence: CASSHPMSPVSGNTIYF. CDR3 DNA: TGTGCCAGCAGCCATCCCATGTCGCCGGTTTCAGGAAACACCATATATTTT.

J is TRBJ2-7 and V is TRBV3-1 (or the pseudogene TRBV3-2); TRBD2 matches 9 bases. The CDR3 extends over 16 amino acids. V gave up 4 bases and J gave up 3 bases; unmatched junction bases: 10. CDR1 is LGHDT, CDR2 YNNKEL, per germline (reference sequence). The DNA of the CDR3 is TGTGCCAGCAGCCCCATCTTGCGGGGGGGCCACTACGAGCAGTACTTC. It translates to CASSPILRGGHYEQYF.

This rearrangement joins TRBV2 to TRBJ2-1, with D unclear. Germline V gene lookup returns CDR1 SNHLY and CDR2 FYNNEI. This CDR3 is built from 12 residues. Between the trimmed V and J ends, which lost 6 bases and 6 bases, there was a span of 9 bases. The CDR3 here is CASSGFINEQFF. In DNA form, the CDR3 reads TGTGCCAGCAGCGGGTTCATCAATGAGCAGTTCTTC. The variable domain in full, with the rest retrieved from reference TRBV2 and TRBJ2-1, is EPEVTQTPSHQVTQMGQEVILRCVPISNHLYFYWYRQILGQKVEFLVSFYNNEISEKSEIFDDQFSVERPDGSNFTLKIRSTKLEDSAMYFCASSGFINEQFFGPGTRLTVL.

The chain recombines TRBV6-4 with TRBJ2-7; D perhaps matches TRBD2 (5 bases). Per germline, CDR1 MRHNA and CDR2 SNTAGT. The CDR3 has 14 residues. Trimming removed 6 bases from V and 4 bases from J, with 16 bases in between. The CDR3 nucleotides are TGTGCCAGCAGCGTGGAACGGGGTCCGTACGAGCAGTACTTC. It is translated as CASSVERGPYEQYF.

The rearrangement joins TRBV5-4 to TRBJ1-4; 9 bases map to TRBD1. CDR3 length equals 14 residues. V gave up 6 bases and J gave up 5 bases; unmatched junction bases: 5. Germline-derived CDR1 and CDR2 are SGHNT and YYREEE (reference sequence). CDR3 in amino acids: CASTRTGENEKLFF. DNA for the CDR3: TGTGCCAGCACCAGGACAGGGGAAAATGAAAAACTGTTTTTT.

This rearrangement joins TRBV3-1 (or the pseudogene TRBV3-2) to TRBJ2-1; maybe TRBD1 (6 bases). Germline CDR1 reads LGHDT; CDR2 reads YNNKEL (reference sequence). The CDR3 covers 14 residues. Trimming took off 0 bases at V and 8 bases at J, with 11 bases between the two ends. CDR3 DNA: TGTGCCAGCAGCCAAGACACAGGGTATGATGAGCAGTTCTTC. Protein sequence: CASSQDTGYDEQFF.

J is TRBJ2-2 and V is TRBV6-5, with a tentative D call TRBD1 (6 bases). The CDR3 is made up of 14 amino acids. Germline CDR1 and CDR2: MNHEY and SVGAGI. Trimming stripped 7 bases from V and 4 bases from J, with 13 bases between. The chain's CDR3 is CASIRGGPTGELFF. Here the CDR3 DNA reads TGTGCCAGCATACGAGGGGGACCCACCGGGGAGCTGTTTTTT.

The chain joins TRBV5-1 to TRBJ2-5; TRBD2 matches at 9 bases. With 4 bases clipped from V and 2 bases from J, the junction kept 15 bases outside the gene matches. The CDR3 loop spans 18 amino acids. Germline CDR1 is SGHRS and CDR2 is YFSETQ. The CDR3 DNA sequence: TGCGCCAGCAGCCTCCTTAAGACGACTAGCGGAAAACAAGAGACCCAGTACTTC. Protein product: CASSLLKTTSGKQETQYF.

The rearrangement joins TRBV2 to TRBJ1-2; TRBD1 matches at 10 bases. The germline gives CDR1 SNHLY, CDR2 FYNNEI. Germline trimming cut 3 bases from V and 8 bases from J; bases unmatched to any gene: 3. The CDR3 is made up of 13 amino acids. Written as DNA, the CDR3 is TGTGCCAGCAGTGAGGGACAGGGGTGGGGCTACACCTTC. Its protein product is CASSEGQGWGYTF.

The table lists this clone with a count of one. The chain uses TRBV27 and TRBJ1-1, with 7 bases lining up with TRBD1. The V and J ends lost 6 bases and 4 bases, in that order; junction bases with no gene match: 5. The CDR3 has 13 residues. The germline CDR1 and CDR2 sequences are MNHEY and SMNVEV (reference sequence). CDR3: CASSLDRATEAFF. In DNA form, the CDR3 reads TGTGCCAGCAGCCTAGACAGGGCCACTGAAGCTTTCTTT.

The genes are TRBV28 and TRBJ2-3; TRBD2 matches 9 bases. This CDR3 region has 18 residues. V lost 4 bases, J lost 5 bases, and 16 bases stayed unmatched. CDR1 and CDR2 from the germline V gene are MDHEN and SYDVKM. The CDR3 coding sequence is TGTGCCAGCAGTTCGCGTGGGGTGCGGGAGGGCCTCGTAGATACGCAGTATTTT. Translating it yields CASSSRGVREGLVDTQYF.

The V gene is TRBV11-2, the J gene TRBJ1-4, with TRBD1 matching 9 bases. J gave up 0 bases and V 1 base, and 3 bases lay outside the gene matches. The CDR3 length is 17 residues. Germline V gene lookup returns CDR1 SGHAT and CDR2 FQNNGV. CDR3 sequence reads: CASSLVGQGTTNEKLFF. DNA of the CDR3: TGTGCCAGCAGCTTAGTGGGACAGGGAACAACTAATGAAAAACTGTTTTTT. Looking up the rest from reference TRBV11-2 and TRBJ1-4 gives the full variable domain: EAGVAQSPRYKIIEKRQSVAFWCNPISGHATLYWYQQILGQGPKLLIQFQNNGVVDDSQLPKDRFSAERLKGVDSTLKIQPAKLEDSAVYLCASSLVGQGTTNEKLFFGSGTQLSVL.

Notes on this clone: Other DNA variants within this sample encode the same CDR3. The chain joins TRBV2 to TRBJ2-7, with 9 nucleotides matching TRBD1. Germline CDR1 SNHLY, CDR2 FYNNEI. The CDR3 spans 14 residues. The junction had 0 bases not matched to a gene; V was cut back by 1 base and J by 2 bases. Written as DNA, the CDR3 is TGTGCCAGCAGTGAAGGGACAGGGGCCTACGAGCAGTACTTC. It specifies CASSEGTGAYEQYF.

The chain uses TRBV18 and TRBJ2-5; 8 positions agree with TRBD2. The CDR3 totals 17 residues. The junction had 14 bases not matched to a gene; V was cut back by 3 bases and J by 5 bases. CDR1 and CDR2 (germline): KGHSH, LQKENI. The DNA for the CDR3 is TGTGCCAGCTCACCTACTCACCGGCCAGCGGGAGAGGAGACCCAGTACTTC. It codes for CASSPTHRPAGEETQYF.

This chain joins TRBV3-1 (or the pseudogene TRBV3-2) and TRBJ2-7; 7 positions agree with TRBD1. CDR1 is LGHDT, CDR2 YNNKEL, per germline (reference sequence). There are 15 residues in the CDR3. Trimming removed 3 bases from V and 6 bases from J; junction bases left unmatched: 11. The CDR3 sequence: CASSQQPRTGPEQYF. The DNA of the CDR3 is TGTGCCAGCAGCCAGCAACCGAGGACAGGTCCCGAGCAGTACTTC.

This clone was found a few times. The chain uses TRBV7-9 and TRBJ2-5; D is unresolved. V lost 10 bases and J lost 2, with 14 bases in between. CDR3 size: 13 residues. Germline V lookup: CDR1 SEHNR, CDR2 FQNEAQ (reference sequence). The CDR3 here is CATRGAEQETQYF. As DNA, the CDR3 is TGTGCCACCCGAGGAGCAGAGCAAGAGACCCAGTACTTC. Supplemented by reference TRBV7-9 and TRBJ2-5, the full variable domain reads DTGVSQNPRHKITKRGQNVTFRCDPISEHNRLYWYRQTLGQGPEFLTYFQNEAQLEKSRLLSDRFSAERPKGSFSTLEIQRTEQGDSAMYLCATRGAEQETQYFGPGTRLLVL.

The chain is built from TRBV18 and TRBJ2-5; maybe TRBD1 (6 bases). This CDR3 is 13 amino acids long. Germline V lookup: CDR1 KGHSH, CDR2 LQKENI. The V end was cut by 4 bases, the J end by 2 bases, with 8 bases between. This CDR3 is CASSLGQQETQYF. CDR3 coding DNA: TGTGCCAGCTCACTAGGACAGCAAGAGACCCAGTACTTC. Looking up the rest from reference TRBV18 and TRBJ2-5 gives the full variable domain: NAGVMQNPRHLVRRRGQEARLRCSPMKGHSHVYWYRQLPEEGLKFMVYLQKENIIDESGMPKERFSAEFPKEGPSILRIQQVVRGDSAAYFCASSLGQQETQYFGPGTRLLVL.

The gene calls are TRBV29-1 and TRBJ2-1, with 9 nucleotides matching TRBD1. In germline, CDR1 is SQVTM, CDR2 ANQGSEA. The CDR3 is 15 residues long. Trimming removed 1 base from V and 8 bases from J; junction bases left unmatched: 9. The DNA for the CDR3 is TGCAGCGTTGAAGCGGGACAGGGAGTTTCGGATGAGCAGTTCTTC. Translated: CSVEAGQGVSDEQFF.

The chain links TRBV7-9 to TRBJ1-1, with D possibly matching TRBD1 (5 bases). Trimming removed 8 bases at V and 1 base at J, with 11 bases between. The CDR3 loop spans 13 amino acids. CDR1 and CDR2 from the germline V gene are SEHNR and FQNEAQ (reference sequence). The CDR3 nucleotides read TGTGCCAGCGACAGCGGGAGGAACACTGAAGCTTTCTTT. Translating it yields CASDSGRNTEAFF.

This rearrangement joins TRBV18 to TRBJ1-1; a possible D gene is TRBD1 (5 bases). CDR3 length: 15 amino acids. Trimming cost V 2 bases and J 6 bases, with 16 bases left between them. CDR1 is KGHSH, CDR2 LQKENI, per germline. CDR3: CASSPLDSPGAEAFF. CDR3 nucleotide sequence: TGTGCCAGCTCACCATTAGATTCTCCGGGGGCTGAAGCTTTCTTT.